This note documents a single T cell receptor (beta chain) sequence. Its antigen is not known. This record comes from a study of CD8+ T cells in alopecia areata. The overall study: Oral tofacitinib (5 to 10 mg twice daily) was administered to treated patients.

Cell sorting was applied to PBMCs, and CD4+ and CD8+ T cells were collected. Following RNA extraction, reverse transcription yielded cDNA that acted as the sequencing template. Clones were sequenced by immunoSEQ multiplex PCR, and TCRdb holds only the in-frame ones, with some missing. The table lists 120,000 or so clones, 35% to 45% of them singletons. Overall study findings and caveats: Affected lesional scalp, above all in alopecia totalis/universalis, was more clonal than normal scalp. Compared with mice, patients displayed less clear TCR sharing, possibly for HLA-related reasons.

Per germline, CDR1 MGHDK and CDR2 SYGVNS. The ends were cut back, 8 bases at V and 7 bases at J, with 11 bases in the middle. The CDR3 spans 11 residues. The TCR originated in a human donor with alopecia areata. Material: CD4+ T cells sorted from blood. The rearrangement joins TRBV25-1 to TRBJ1-2; a possible D gene is TRBD1 (6 bases). CDR3 loop: CASRDKGGYTF. As DNA, the CDR3 is TGTGCCAGCCGGGACAAAGGTGGCTACACCTTC.